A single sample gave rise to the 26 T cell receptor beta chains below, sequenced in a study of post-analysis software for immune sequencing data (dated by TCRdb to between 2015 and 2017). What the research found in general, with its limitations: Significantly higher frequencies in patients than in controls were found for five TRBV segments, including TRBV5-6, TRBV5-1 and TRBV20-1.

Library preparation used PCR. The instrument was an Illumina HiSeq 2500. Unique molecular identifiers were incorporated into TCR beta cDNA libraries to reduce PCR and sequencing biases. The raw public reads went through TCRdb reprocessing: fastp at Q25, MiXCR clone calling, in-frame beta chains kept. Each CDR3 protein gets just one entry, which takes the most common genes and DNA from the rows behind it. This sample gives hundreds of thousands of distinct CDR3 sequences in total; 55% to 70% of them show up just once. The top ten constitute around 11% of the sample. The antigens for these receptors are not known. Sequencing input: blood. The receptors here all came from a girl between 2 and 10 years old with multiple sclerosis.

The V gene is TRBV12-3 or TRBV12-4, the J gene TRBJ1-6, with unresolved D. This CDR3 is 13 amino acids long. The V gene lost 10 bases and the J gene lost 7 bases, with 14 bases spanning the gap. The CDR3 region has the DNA TGTGCCATCAAGATAATAGGGAATTCACCCCTCCACTTT. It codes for CAIKIIGNSPLHF.

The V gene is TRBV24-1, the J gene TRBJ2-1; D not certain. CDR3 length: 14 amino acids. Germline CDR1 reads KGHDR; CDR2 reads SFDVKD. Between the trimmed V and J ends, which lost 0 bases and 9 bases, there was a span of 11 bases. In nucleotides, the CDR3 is TGTGCCACCAGTGATTTGAACCTACCCGGTGAGCAGTTCTTC. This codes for CATSDLNLPGEQFF.

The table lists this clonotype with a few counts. The CDR3 DNA reads as TGTGCCAGCAGTTACTCATCTAGCGCCCAAGAGACCCAGTACTTC. It translates to CASSYSSSAQETQYF. The J gene is TRBJ2-5, the V gene TRBV6-6, with TRBD2 as a possible D gene (6 bases). Germline V gene lookup returns CDR1 MNHNY and CDR2 SVGAGI (reference sequence). V was pared by 0 bases and J by 1 base, with 9 bases between. The CDR3 runs to 15 residues.

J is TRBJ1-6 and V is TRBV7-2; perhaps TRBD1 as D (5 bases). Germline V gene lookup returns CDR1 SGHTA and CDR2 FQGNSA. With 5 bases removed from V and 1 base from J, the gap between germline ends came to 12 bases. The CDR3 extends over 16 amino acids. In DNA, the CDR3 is TGTGCCAGCAGCCAGACGGGGGTATCCTATAATTCACCCCTCCACTTT. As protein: CASSQTGVSYNSPLHF.

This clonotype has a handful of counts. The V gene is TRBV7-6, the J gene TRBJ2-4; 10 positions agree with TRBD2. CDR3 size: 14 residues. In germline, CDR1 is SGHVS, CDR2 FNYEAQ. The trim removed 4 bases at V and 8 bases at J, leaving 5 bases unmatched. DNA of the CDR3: TGTGCCAGCAGCTCTTTAGCGGGAGGAGACATTCAGTACTTC. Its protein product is CASSSLAGGDIQYF.

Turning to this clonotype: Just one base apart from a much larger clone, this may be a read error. In nucleotides, the CDR3 is TGCGCCAGCAGCTGGGACAGGGGAGCAGATACGCAGTATTTT. Protein product: CASSWDRGADTQYF. J is TRBJ2-3 and V is TRBV5-1; 10 bases map to TRBD1. The CDR3 is 14 residues long. Germline CDR1 SGHRS, CDR2 YFSETQ. J gave up 4 bases and V 3 bases, and 2 bases lay outside the gene matches. Drawing the rest from reference TRBV5-1 and TRBJ2-3, the complete variable domain is KAGVTQTPRYLIKTRGQQVTLSCSPISGHRSVSWYQQTPGQGLQFLFEYFSETQRNKGNFPGRFSGRQFSNSRSEMNVSTLELGDSALYLCASSWDRGADTQYFGPGTRLTVL.

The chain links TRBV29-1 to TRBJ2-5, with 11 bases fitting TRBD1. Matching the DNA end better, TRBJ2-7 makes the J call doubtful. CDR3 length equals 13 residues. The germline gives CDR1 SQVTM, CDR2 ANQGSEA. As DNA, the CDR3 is TGCAGCGTCCGCCCCGGGACAGGGGGCGAGCAGTACTTC. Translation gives CSVRPGTGGEQYF.

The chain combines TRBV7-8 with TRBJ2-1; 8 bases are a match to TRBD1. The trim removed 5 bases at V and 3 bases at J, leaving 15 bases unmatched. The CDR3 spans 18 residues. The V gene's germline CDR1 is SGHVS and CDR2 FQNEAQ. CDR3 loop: CASSPVAGTGQFYNEQFF. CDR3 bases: TGTGCCAGCAGCCCCGTGGCCGGGACAGGACAATTCTACAATGAGCAGTTCTTC.

The CDR3 bases are TGCGCCAGCAGCGGAGGAGCGGGAGCAGCCGAGCAGTACTTC. The encoded protein is CASSGGAGAAEQYF. The rearrangement joins TRBV5-1 to TRBJ2-5; 8 positions match TRBD2. The better agreement between TRBJ2-7 and the DNA end casts doubt on the J call. The CDR3 consists of 14 residues. Germline V gene sequence: CDR1 SGHRS, CDR2 YFSETQ.

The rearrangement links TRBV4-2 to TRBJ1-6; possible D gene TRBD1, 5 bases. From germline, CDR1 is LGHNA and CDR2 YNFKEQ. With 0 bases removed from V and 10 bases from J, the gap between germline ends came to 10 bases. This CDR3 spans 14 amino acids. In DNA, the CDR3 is TGTGCCAGCAGCCAAGAGGGGGTTGGATCACCCCTCCACTTT. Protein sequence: CASSQEGVGSPLHF.

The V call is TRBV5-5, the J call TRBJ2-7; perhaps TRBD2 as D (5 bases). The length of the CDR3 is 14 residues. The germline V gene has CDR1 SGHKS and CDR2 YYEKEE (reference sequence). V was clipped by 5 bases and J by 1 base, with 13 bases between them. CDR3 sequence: CASSRFGNSYEQYF. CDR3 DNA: TGTGCCAGCAGTAGGTTCGGGAATTCCTACGAGCAGTACTTC.

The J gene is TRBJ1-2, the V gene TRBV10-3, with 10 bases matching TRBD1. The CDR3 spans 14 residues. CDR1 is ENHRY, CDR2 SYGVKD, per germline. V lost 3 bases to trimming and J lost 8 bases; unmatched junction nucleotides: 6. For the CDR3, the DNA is TGTGCCATCAGTGATCTGGACAGGGGGAAAGGCTACACCTTC. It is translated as CAISDLDRGKGYTF.

CDR3 loop: CASSLSQGNEQYF. The CDR3 nucleotides read TGTGCCAGCAGCCTCTCACAGGGAAACGAGCAGTACTTC. The V gene is TRBV6-1, the J gene TRBJ2-7; perhaps TRBD1 as D (6 bases). Trimming cost V 6 bases and J 5 bases, with 14 bases left between them. The length of the CDR3 is 13 residues. The germline V gene has CDR1 MNHNS and CDR2 SASEGT.

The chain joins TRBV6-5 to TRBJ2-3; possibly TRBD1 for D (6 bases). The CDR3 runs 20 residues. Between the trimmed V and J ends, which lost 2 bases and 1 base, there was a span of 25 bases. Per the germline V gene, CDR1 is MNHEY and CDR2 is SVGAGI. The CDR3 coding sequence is TGTGCCAGCAGTTACCTCTCGATTAACAGGGCCGTCGGAGGCACAGATACGCAGTATTTT. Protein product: CASSYLSINRAVGGTDTQYF.

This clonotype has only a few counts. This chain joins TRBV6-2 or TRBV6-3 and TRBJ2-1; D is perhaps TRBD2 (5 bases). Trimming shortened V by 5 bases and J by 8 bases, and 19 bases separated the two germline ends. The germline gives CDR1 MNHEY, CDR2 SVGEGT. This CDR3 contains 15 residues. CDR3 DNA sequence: TGTGCCAGCAGTCTACTAGTCAGTCGGTTCGATGAGCAGTTCTTC. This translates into CASSLLVSRFDEQFF.

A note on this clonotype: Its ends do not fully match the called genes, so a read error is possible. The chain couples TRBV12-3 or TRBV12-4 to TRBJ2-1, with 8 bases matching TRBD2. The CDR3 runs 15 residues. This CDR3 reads CASSLVGLGVNEQFF. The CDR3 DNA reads TGCGCCAGCAGTTTGGTGGGACTAGGGGTTAATGAGCAGTTCTTC.

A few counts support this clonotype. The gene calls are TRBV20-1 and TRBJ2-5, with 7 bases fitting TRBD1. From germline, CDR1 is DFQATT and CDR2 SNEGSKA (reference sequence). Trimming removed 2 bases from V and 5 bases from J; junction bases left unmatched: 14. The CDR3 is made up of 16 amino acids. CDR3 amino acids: CSARPTYTGVGETQYF. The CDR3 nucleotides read TGCAGTGCTAGACCTACGTACACAGGGGTGGGGGAGACCCAGTACTTC.

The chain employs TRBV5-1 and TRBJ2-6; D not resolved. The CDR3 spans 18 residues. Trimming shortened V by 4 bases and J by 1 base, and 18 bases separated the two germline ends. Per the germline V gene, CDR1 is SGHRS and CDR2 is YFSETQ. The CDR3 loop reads CASSPELTGPSGANVLTF. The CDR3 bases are TGCGCCAGCAGCCCCGAGCTTACCGGCCCGTCTGGGGCCAACGTCCTGACTTTC.

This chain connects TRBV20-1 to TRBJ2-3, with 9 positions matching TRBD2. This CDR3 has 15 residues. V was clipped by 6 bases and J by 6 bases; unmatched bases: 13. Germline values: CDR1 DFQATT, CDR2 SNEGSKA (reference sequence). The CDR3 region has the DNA TGCAGTGCCCCTTGGGCTAGCGGGGCCGGGGATACGCAGTATTTT. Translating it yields CSAPWASGAGDTQYF.

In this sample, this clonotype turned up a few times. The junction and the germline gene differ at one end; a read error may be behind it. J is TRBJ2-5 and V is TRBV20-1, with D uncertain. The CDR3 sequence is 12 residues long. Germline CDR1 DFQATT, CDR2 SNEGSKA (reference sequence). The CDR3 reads CSARWSLETQYF. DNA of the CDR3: TGCAGTGCTAGGTGGAGTTTAGAGACCCAGTACTTT.

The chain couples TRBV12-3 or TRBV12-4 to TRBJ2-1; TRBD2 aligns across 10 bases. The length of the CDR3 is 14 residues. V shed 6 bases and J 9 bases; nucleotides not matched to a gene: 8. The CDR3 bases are TGTGCCAGCAGAACGAGCGGGGGGGGCCGTGAGCAGTTCTTC. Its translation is CASRTSGGGREQFF.

CDR3 amino acids: CASSQAKQVTDTQYF. As DNA, the CDR3 is TGCGCCAGCAGCCAAGCTAAACAGGTTACAGATACGCAGTATTTT. This sequence joins TRBV4-1 and TRBJ2-3; possibly TRBD1 for D (5 bases). Per the germline V gene, CDR1 is MGHRA and CDR2 is YSYEKL. CDR3 length: 15 residues. V lost 1 base, J lost 3 bases, and 11 bases lay in between.

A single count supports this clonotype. The CDR3 reads CASSYSISDYNEQFF. Here the CDR3 DNA reads TGTGCCAGCAGTTACTCGATATCAGACTACAATGAGCAGTTCTTC. The chain has TRBV6-2 or TRBV6-3 and TRBJ2-1; D call uncertain. Germline V gene sequence: CDR1 MNHEY, CDR2 SVGEGT. This CDR3 comprises 15 residues. Trimming shortened V by 0 bases and J by 3 bases, and 9 bases separated the two germline ends.

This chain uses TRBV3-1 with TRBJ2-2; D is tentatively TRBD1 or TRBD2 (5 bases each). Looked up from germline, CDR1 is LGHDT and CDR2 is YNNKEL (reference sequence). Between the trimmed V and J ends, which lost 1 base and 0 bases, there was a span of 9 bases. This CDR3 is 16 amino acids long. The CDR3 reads CASSQVGGTNTGELFF. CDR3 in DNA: TGTGCCAGCAGCCAAGTTGGGGGAACGAACACCGGGGAGCTGTTTTTT.

For the CDR3, the DNA is TGTGCCAGCAGCCAAGTGACTCCAAACACCGGGGAGCTGTTTTTT. Translated: CASSQVTPNTGELFF. The chain has TRBV3-1 and TRBJ2-2; D unclear. V was pared by 1 base and J by 2 bases, with 8 bases between. The CDR3 runs to 15 residues. Germline-derived CDR1 and CDR2 are LGHDT and YNNKEL (reference sequence).

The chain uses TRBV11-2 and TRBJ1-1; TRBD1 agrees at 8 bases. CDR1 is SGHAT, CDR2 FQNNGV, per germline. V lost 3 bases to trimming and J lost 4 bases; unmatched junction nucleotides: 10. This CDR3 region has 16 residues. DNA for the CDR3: TGTGCCAGCAGCTTGGGGACAGGTTGGCAGAGCACTGAAGCTTTCTTT. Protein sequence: CASSLGTGWQSTEAFF.